A single sample gave rise to the 32 T cell receptor beta chains below, sequenced in a study of blood T cell repertoires in COVID-19. Only in-frame clones appear in the TCRdb table, and some are missing; sequencing was by immunoSEQ multiplex PCR. The table lists roughly 24,000 clones, about 89% of them singletons. The material sequenced was peripheral blood. The receptor source for this set is a man aged 70-80 years with COVID-19, enrolled during active disease.

The V call is TRBV20-1, the J call TRBJ2-6, with D tentatively TRBD2 (6 bases). The CDR3 totals 17 residues. Trimming cost V 3 bases and J 0 bases, with 15 bases left between them. Germline loops: CDR1 DFQATT, CDR2 SNEGSKA (reference sequence). The DNA for the CDR3 is TGCAGTGCTAGTAGGGGCAGGGACTCCTCTGGGGCCAACGTCCTGACTTTC. This gives the protein CSASRGRDSSGANVLTF.

The chain recombines TRBV4-2 with TRBJ1-1; D may be TRBD1 (5 bases). Trimming cost V 8 bases and J 5 bases, with 12 bases left between them. Per germline, CDR1 LGHNA and CDR2 YNFKEQ. The CDR3 extends over 12 amino acids. DNA of the CDR3: TGTGCCAGCCGGGGGGGGAGAACTGAAGCTTTCTTT. Translated: CASRGGRTEAFF.

The DNA for the CDR3 is TGTGCCAGCAGTTACTCGTTCGGGGGAACAGATACGCAGTATTTT. Encoded protein: CASSYSFGGTDTQYF. The chain is built from TRBV6-5 and TRBJ2-3; maybe TRBD2 (6 bases). V was shortened by 0 bases and J by 3 bases, with 10 bases between the two germline ends. Looked up from germline, CDR1 is MNHEY and CDR2 is SVGAGI. The CDR3 contains 15 residues.

This clone occurred once. V usage is TRBV12-5 and J usage is TRBJ1-2; 8 nucleotides line up with TRBD1. Trimming at V came to 7 bases and at J to 8 bases, leaving 6 bases not matched to a gene. Per germline, CDR1 LGHNT and CDR2 FRNRAP. The CDR3 contains 12 residues. The CDR3 reads CASAGGQGGYTF. CDR3 nucleotides: TGTGCTAGTGCCGGAGGACAGGGAGGCTACACCTTC.

This clone was seen more than once but under ten times. The chain is built from TRBV4-1 and TRBJ2-7; D gene unclear. The CDR3 is made up of 15 amino acids. Deletions cut 1 base from V and 0 bases from J, with 10 bases between. Per germline, CDR1 MGHRA and CDR2 YSYEKL. The CDR3 sequence: CASSQVLDPSYEQYF. In nucleotides, the CDR3 is TGCGCCAGCAGCCAAGTCCTAGATCCCTCCTACGAGCAGTACTTC.

The V gene is TRBV7-2, the J gene TRBJ2-5, with TRBD1 as a possible D gene (6 bases). V was clipped by 5 bases and J by 2 bases, with 12 bases between them. There are 14 residues in the CDR3. Germline CDR1 is SGHTA and CDR2 is FQGNSA. CDR3 region: CASSPHRVQETQYF. The CDR3 nucleotides are TGTGCCAGCAGCCCCCACAGGGTTCAAGAGACCCAGTACTTC.

This clone occurred once. The V gene is TRBV7-2, the J gene TRBJ2-5, with a tentative D call TRBD2 (5 bases). This CDR3 region has 17 residues. The V end was cut by 1 base, the J end by 0 bases, with 15 bases between. Germline lookup yields CDR1 SGHTA and CDR2 FQGNSA. CDR3 coding DNA: TGTGCCAGCAGCTTAGGGGTCGAGCGGTGGTACCAAGAGACCCAGTACTTC. As protein: CASSLGVERWYQETQYF. Drawing the rest from reference TRBV7-2 and TRBJ2-5, the complete variable domain is GAGVSQSPSNKVTEKGKDVELRCDPISGHTALYWYRQSLGQGLEFLIYFQGNSAPDKSGLPSDRFSAERTGGSVSTLTIQRTQQEDSAVYLCASSLGVERWYQETQYFGPGTRLLVL.

The CDR3 loop is CASSKLGSYEQYF. CDR3 bases: TGTGCCAGCAGCAAACTAGGCTCCTACGAGCAGTACTTC. This chain uses TRBV21-1 with TRBJ2-7; TRBD2 is taken as the D call from the table, unchecked against the DNA. TRBV21-1 is assigned pseudogene status. There are 13 residues in the CDR3.

The rearrangement links TRBV5-1 to TRBJ2-1, with D maybe TRBD2 (6 bases). V lost 4 bases and J lost 4, with 21 bases in between. The CDR3 runs 17 residues. The V gene's germline CDR1 is SGHRS and CDR2 YFSETQ. In DNA form, the CDR3 reads TGCGCCAGCAGCGTATCCGTGATAGCGGACCTTTACAATGAGCAGTTCTTC. This encodes CASSVSVIADLYNEQFF.

This chain uses TRBV5-1 with TRBJ1-2; 8 bases line up with TRBD1. Trimming cost V 1 base and J 1 base; bases outside gene matches: 0. This CDR3 has 14 residues. CDR1 and CDR2 (germline): SGHRS, YFSETQ. The CDR3 region is CASSLTGGNYGYTF. DNA of the CDR3: TGCGCCAGCAGCTTGACAGGGGGTAACTATGGCTACACCTTC. Variable domain in full (rest from reference TRBV5-1 and TRBJ1-2): KAGVTQTPRYLIKTRGQQVTLSCSPISGHRSVSWYQQTPGQGLQFLFEYFSETQRNKGNFPGRFSGRQFSNSRSEMNVSTLELGDSALYLCASSLTGGNYGYTFGSGTRLTVV.

This chain uses TRBV5-1 with TRBJ1-2, with D unresolved. Germline lookup yields CDR1 SGHRS and CDR2 YFSETQ. The CDR3 spans 14 residues. The V and J ends lost 4 bases and 6 bases respectively, with 16 bases between them. CDR3 in DNA: TGCGCCAGCAGCCTCGTTGGTATCCGGGATGGCTACACCTTC. It specifies CASSLVGIRDGYTF.

The chain has TRBV5-1 and TRBJ2-7, with 11 bases identical to TRBD2. This CDR3 spans 17 amino acids. V lost 1 base, J lost 5 bases, and 11 bases stayed unmatched. Per the germline V gene, CDR1 is SGHRS and CDR2 is YFSETQ. CDR3 sequence reads: CASSLWGLAAREDEQYF. The CDR3 DNA reads as TGCGCCAGCAGCTTGTGGGGACTAGCGGCCCGAGAGGACGAGCAGTACTTC. The full variable domain, its missing parts supplied by reference TRBV5-1 and TRBJ2-7, is KAGVTQTPRYLIKTRGQQVTLSCSPISGHRSVSWYQQTPGQGLQFLFEYFSETQRNKGNFPGRFSGRQFSNSRSEMNVSTLELGDSALYLCASSLWGLAAREDEQYFGPGTRLTVT.

This rearrangement joins TRBV11-2 to TRBJ2-1, with TRBD2 identical over 9 bases. CDR3 size: 18 residues. The V gene's germline CDR1 is SGHAT and CDR2 FQNNGV. V lost 7 bases and J lost 5; bases outside the gene matches: 18. CDR3 in DNA: TGTGCCAGCACGCATCTTGGGCTAGCGGGACCCCTAGACAATGAGCAGTTCTTC. It yields the protein CASTHLGLAGPLDNEQFF.

This rearrangement joins TRBV25-1 to TRBJ1-2, with D uncertain. Germline V gene sequence: CDR1 MGHDK, CDR2 SYGVNS. V gave up 5 bases and J gave up 2 bases, with 6 bases separating them. The CDR3 is made up of 12 amino acids. For the CDR3, the DNA is TGTGCCAGCAGTCGAGGGAACTATGGCTACACCTTC. Translated: CASSRGNYGYTF.

The table lists this clone with a count of one. The gene calls are TRBV6-6 and TRBJ2-5; TRBD2 matches 15 bases. The V gene's germline CDR1 is MNHNY and CDR2 SVGAGI (reference sequence). With 6 bases clipped from V and 4 bases from J, the junction kept 6 bases outside the gene matches. This CDR3 has 16 amino acids. CDR3 sequence (DNA): TGTGCCAGCAGGACCGGGACTAGCGGGAGGTTAGAGACCCAGTACTTC. This translates into CASRTGTSGRLETQYF.

J is TRBJ1-4 and V is TRBV4-1; no definite D call. V lost 0 bases and J 4 bases, leaving 9 bases between the germline ends. The CDR3 is 15 amino acids. In germline, CDR1 is MGHRA, CDR2 YSYEKL. CDR3 coding DNA: TGCGCCAGCAGCCAAGAACTGAGGGTTAATGAAAAACTGTTTTTT. Protein sequence: CASSQELRVNEKLFF.

This chain joins TRBV2 and TRBJ1-2; 10 positions match TRBD1. The CDR3 loop spans 13 amino acids. Germline-derived CDR1 and CDR2 are SNHLY and FYNNEI. J lost 7 bases, V lost 3 bases, and 2 bases had no gene match. The CDR3 DNA reads as TGTGCCAGCAGTGAGGGACAGGGGATTGGCTACACCTTC. It codes for CASSEGQGIGYTF.

This clone was seen more than once but under ten times. The genes are TRBV4-1 and TRBJ1-2; 8 positions agree with TRBD1. This CDR3 is built from 14 residues. The germline CDR1 and CDR2 sequences are MGHRA and YSYEKL. Trimming took 0 bases from V and 8 from J; bases not matched to a gene: 5. CDR3 in amino acids: CASSQERQGYGYTF. The CDR3 DNA sequence: TGCGCCAGCAGCCAAGAACGACAGGGGTACGGCTACACCTTC.

This chain links TRBV4-2 with TRBJ2-5; 11 nucleotides align to TRBD2. The CDR3 runs 18 residues. Germline CDR1 and CDR2: LGHNA and YNFKEQ. V lost 0 bases to trimming and J lost 5 bases; unmatched junction nucleotides: 11. This CDR3 reads CASSQDSLAGGGAETQYF. CDR3 in DNA: TGTGCCAGCAGCCAAGATTCGCTAGCGGGAGGAGGTGCGGAGACCCAGTACTTC.

Only one count was recorded for this clone. This chain connects TRBV15 to TRBJ2-7; 8 nucleotides agree with TRBD2. V lost 2 bases and J lost 7; bases outside the gene matches: 10. The CDR3 consists of 15 residues. The V gene's germline CDR1 is LNHNV and CDR2 YYDKDF (reference sequence). CDR3 sequence reads: CATSRPLTSDREQYF. DNA for the CDR3: TGTGCCACCAGCAGACCGCTGACTAGCGACCGAGAGCAGTACTTC.

The V and J genes are TRBV7-2 and TRBJ1-2; 7 bases fit TRBD1. From germline, CDR1 is SGHTA and CDR2 FQGNSA. V shed 2 bases, J shed 4 bases, and the junction held 4 bases outside the gene matches. The CDR3 runs 14 residues. DNA for the CDR3: TGTGCCAGCAGCTTATCCGGGACAGCCTATGGCTACACCTTC. It is translated as CASSLSGTAYGYTF.

V gene TRBV5-5 combines with J gene TRBJ2-7; tentative D call: TRBD2 (5 bases). Trimming left V 4 bases short and J 5 bases short, with 25 bases between. Germline V lookup: CDR1 SGHKS, CDR2 YYEKEE (reference sequence). The length of the CDR3 is 17 residues. The CDR3 sequence: CASSIFLFYRGDNEQYF. The CDR3 DNA reads as TGTGCCAGCAGCATCTTTTTATTTTACCGGGGAGACAACGAGCAGTACTTC.

The J gene is TRBJ2-1, the V gene TRBV2; 7 bases fit TRBD2. The CDR3 runs 16 residues. Germline V gene sequence: CDR1 SNHLY, CDR2 FYNNEI. V lost 1 base and J lost 9; bases outside the gene matches: 12. CDR3 sequence (DNA): TGTGCCAGCAGTGAAGGCGGGGCGGGAGATGAAAGTGAGCAGTTCTTC. Its translation is CASSEGGAGDESEQFF.

This clone was seen a few times. This chain connects TRBV5-4 to TRBJ2-7; D ambiguous. The V gene's germline CDR1 is SGHNT and CDR2 YYREEE (reference sequence). CDR3 length: 14 amino acids. Trimming cost V 3 bases and J 2 bases, with 12 bases left between them. The CDR3 is CASSSRRSTYEQYF. CDR3 nucleotide sequence: TGTGCCAGCAGCTCCAGACGGAGTACCTACGAGCAGTACTTC. Supplemented by reference TRBV5-4 and TRBJ2-7, the full variable domain reads ETGVTQSPTHLIKTRGQQVTLRCSSQSGHNTVSWYQQALGQGPQFIFQYYREEENGRGNFPPRFSGLQFPNYSSELNVNALELDDSALYLCASSSRRSTYEQYFGPGTRLTVT.

The chain is built from TRBV10-1 and TRBJ2-1, with TRBD2 matching 14 bases. Looked up from germline, CDR1 is WNHNN and CDR2 is SYGVQD (reference sequence). V lost 7 bases to trimming and J lost 15 bases; unmatched junction nucleotides: 8. The length of the CDR3 is 13 residues. The CDR3 here is CASTPGLAGDMFF. CDR3 bases: TGCGCCAGCACCCCGGGACTAGCGGGAGATATGTTCTTC.

The chain uses TRBV6-5 and TRBJ1-1, with 8 nucleotides matching TRBD1. The CDR3 loop spans 13 amino acids. The J segment lost 4 bases and the V segment lost 6 bases, leaving 4 bases of the junction unmatched. In germline, CDR1 is MNHEY, CDR2 SVGAGI. CDR3 nucleotide sequence: TGTGCCAGCAGGAAAACAGGGGGCACTGAAGCTTTCTTT. Translation: CASRKTGGTEAFF.

V usage is TRBV6-6 and J usage is TRBJ2-1; a weak D match, TRBD1 (6 bases). This CDR3 is built from 12 residues. Germline V gene sequence: CDR1 MNHNY, CDR2 SVGAGI (reference sequence). Trimming removed 5 bases at V and 7 bases at J, with 9 bases between. As DNA, the CDR3 is TGTGCCAGCAGTCAACAGGGAAATGAGCAGTTCTTC. This codes for CASSQQGNEQFF.

This clone was detected once. The chain employs TRBV6-5 and TRBJ2-7; 11 bases map to TRBD1. CDR1 MNHEY and CDR2 SVGAGI come from the germline V gene. Trimming at V came to 0 bases and at J to 4 bases, leaving 2 bases not matched to a gene. This CDR3 has 15 residues. The CDR3 DNA reads TGTGCCAGCAGTTACTCGGGGGACAGGGGGTACGAGCAGTACTTC. This codes for CASSYSGDRGYEQYF.

Note on this clone: Other DNA sequences in this sample translate to the same CDR3. The rearrangement joins TRBV5-1 to TRBJ2-7; D not resolved. The CDR3 is 15 residues long. V gave up 0 bases and J gave up 3 bases, with 13 bases separating them. Germline-derived CDR1 and CDR2 are SGHRS and YFSETQ. CDR3 in amino acids: CASSLADSPSYEQYF. For the CDR3, the DNA is TGCGCCAGCAGCTTGGCCGACTCTCCGAGCTACGAGCAGTACTTC.

The gene calls are TRBV19 and TRBJ2-5; tentatively, D is TRBD2 (7 bases). Germline V CDR1 and CDR2: LNHDA, SQIVND (reference sequence). The CDR3 covers 15 residues. V lost 0 bases, J lost 4 bases, and 12 bases lay in between. The CDR3: CASSIDGGLGETQYF. In nucleotides, the CDR3 is TGTGCCAGTAGTATAGACGGGGGGCTGGGAGAGACCCAGTACTTC.

J is TRBJ2-7 and V is TRBV5-1; D gene uncertain. CDR1 SGHRS and CDR2 YFSETQ come from the germline V gene. The CDR3 covers 15 residues. V was cut by 0 bases and J by 3 bases, with 13 bases left in between. The CDR3 loop reads CASSLGPPSGYEQYF. CDR3 sequence (DNA): TGCGCCAGCAGCTTGGGCCCCCCTTCCGGCTACGAGCAGTACTTC.

This clone was detected a few times. The J gene is TRBJ2-1, the V gene TRBV7-9; D may be TRBD2 (6 bases). This CDR3 has 13 amino acids. V lost 10 bases to trimming and J lost 7 bases, with 17 bases between them. The germline CDR1 and CDR2 sequences are SEHNR and FQNEAQ (reference sequence). Here the CDR3 DNA reads TGTGCCACCCTCCCCCGGGAGCGGAATGAGCAGTTCTTC. It codes for CATLPRERNEQFF. Supplemented by reference TRBV7-9 and TRBJ2-1, the full variable domain reads DTGVSQNPRHKITKRGQNVTFRCDPISEHNRLYWYRQTLGQGPEFLTYFQNEAQLEKSRLLSDRFSAERPKGSFSTLEIQRTEQGDSAMYLCATLPRERNEQFFGPGTRLTVL.